A selection of T cell receptor beta chains follows, all from one sample in a study of shared clonotypes between healthy human individuals. Libraries were prepared by immunoSEQ multiplex PCR; TCRdb keeps only in-frame clonotypes and omits some of them. In the table there are about 230,000 clones, 60% to 80% of which are singletons. The sequenced sample was memory CD4+ T cells sorted from blood. Receptors were obtained from a man aged 25 to 45 in good health. CDR3s include the opening cysteine and the closing phenylalanine or tryptophan. A D gene is named only where the DNA matches it firmly. Expanded clones are given a class, and other clones once, few, many or no size at all.

V	D	length	size	J	CDR3	DNA
TRBV2	-	13	few	TRBJ1-1	CASSEQSNTEAFF	TGTGCCAGCAGTGAGCAATCGAACACTGAAGCTTTCTTT
TRBV7-8	TRBD1	14	many	TRBJ1-2	CASSAITGGYGYTF	TGTGCCAGCAGCGCAATTACAGGGGGCTATGGCTACACCTTC
TRBV10-3	TRBD1	13	-	TRBJ1-2	CAIRGDRDGGYTF	TGTGCCATCAGGGGGGACAGGGACGGCGGCTACACCTTC
TRBV2	-	15	few	TRBJ2-1	CASSETGLTYNEQFF	TGTGCCAGCAGTGAGACGGGACTGACCTACAATGAGCAGTTCTTC
TRBV27	TRBD1	14	-	TRBJ1-1	CASRQNRGGTEAFF	TGTGCCAGCAGACAAAACAGGGGGGGAACTGAAGCTTTCTTT
TRBV6-1	-	16	-	TRBJ2-3	CASSETRQGITDTQYF	TGTGCCAGCAGTGAAACCCGCCAGGGAATCACAGATACGCAGTATTTT
TRBV5-1	TRBD2	18	few	TRBJ2-3	CASSLEAGTSLGSYTQYF	TGCGCCAGCAGCTTGGAAGCCGGGACTAGCCTTGGTAGCTATACGCAGTATTTT
TRBV28	TRBD1	16	-	TRBJ2-7	CASSHASGTGPGEQYF	TGTGCCAGCAGTCACGCCTCCGGGACAGGGCCCGGTGAGCAGTACTTC
TRBV5-4	TRBD1	15	-	TRBJ1-1	CASSSLPTGLAEAFF	TGTGCCAGCAGCTCCCTTCCGACAGGGCTGGCTGAAGCTTTCTTT
TRBV11-2	-	13	-	TRBJ2-3	CASSVLGSDTQYF	TGTGCCAGCAGCGTACTTGGGTCAGATACGCAGTATTTT
TRBV15	TRBD1	16	-	TRBJ1-4	CATSRDPRTGGEKLFF	TGTGCCACCAGCAGAGATCCTAGGACAGGCGGCGAAAAACTGTTTTTT
TRBV21-1	-	16	-	TRBJ1-1	CASSKADRAGNTEAFF	TGTGCCAGCAGCAAAGCCGACAGGGCGGGGAACACTGAAGCTTTCTTT
TRBV2	TRBD1	14	many	TRBJ1-5	CASSVDRGEQPQHF	TGTGCCAGCAGCGTGGACAGGGGAGAGCAGCCCCAGCATTTT
TRBV7-2	-	18	-	TRBJ2-1	CASSPERGGRASYNEQFF	TGTGCCAGCAGCCCCGAGAGGGGGGGGAGGGCCTCCTACAATGAGCAGTTCTTC
TRBV7-2	TRBD1	14	once	TRBJ1-1	CASSPDRGNTEAFF	TGTGCCAGCAGCCCGGACAGGGGGAACACTGAAGCTTTCTTT
TRBV27	-	15	-	TRBJ1-3	CASKSKGSSGNTIYF	TGTGCCAGCAAAAGCAAAGGGAGCTCCGGAAACACCATATATTTT
TRBV25-1	-	15	-	TRBJ2-7	CASSSHGGLEYEQYF	TGTGCCAGCAGTTCCCACGGGGGCCTTGAATACGAGCAGTACTTC
TRBV4-1	TRBD1	16	few	TRBJ1-2	CASSRQGAGLNYGYTF	TGCGCCAGCAGCCGACAGGGGGCCGGACTTAACTATGGCTACACCTTC
TRBV20-1	-	11	-	TRBJ1-1	CSASQPGGAFF	TGCAGTGCTAGCCAACCCGGCGGGGCTTTCTTT
TRBV7-2	TRBD2	14	once	TRBJ2-1	CASSKEREYNEQFF	TGTGCCAGCAGCAAGGAGCGGGAATACAATGAGCAGTTCTTC
TRBV6-6	TRBD2	13	few	TRBJ2-5	CASRSGSWETQYF	TGTGCCAGCAGGAGCGGGAGTTGGGAGACCCAGTACTTC
TRBV6-5	TRBD2	15	-	TRBJ2-7	CASSPRTSGPYEQYF	TGTGCCAGCAGTCCGCGGACTAGCGGGCCGTACGAGCAGTACTTC
TRBV5-1	-	13	-	TRBJ2-3	CASSLIVADTQYF	TGCGCCAGCAGCTTGATAGTTGCAGATACGCAGTATTTT
TRBV28	-	13	-	TRBJ1-1	CASIIPPNGRAFF	TGTGCCAGCATCATACCGCCGAACGGCCGAGCTTTCTTT
TRBV7-2	-	13	-	TRBJ2-1	CASSRVGGNEQFF	TGTGCCAGCAGCCGGGTTGGGGGTAATGAGCAGTTCTTC
TRBV11-3	-	15	-	TRBJ2-1	CASSLGGTSYNEQFF	TGTGCCAGCAGCTTAGGCGGGACCTCCTACAATGAGCAGTTCTTC
TRBV25-1	TRBD2	14	-	TRBJ2-7	CASRERGISYEQYF	TGTGCCAGCAGAGAGCGGGGGATCTCCTACGAGCAGTACTTC
TRBV15	-	16	-	TRBJ1-1	CATSRGQGVGDTEAFF	TGTGCCACCAGCAGAGGGCAGGGAGTAGGGGACACTGAAGCTTTCTTT
TRBV11-2	-	15	-	TRBJ2-7	CASSSTYGTDYEQYF	TGTGCCAGCAGCTCGACTTACGGGACCGACTACGAGCAGTACTTC
TRBV6-1	TRBD2	16	-	TRBJ2-7	CASSVRGRGGDYEQYF	TGTGCCAGCAGTGTGCGCGGACGTGGGGGGGACTACGAGCAGTACTTC
TRBV2	TRBD1	16	-	TRBJ2-1	CATRDRSIPGGGEQFF	TGTGCCACAAGGGACAGGTCAATCCCCGGCGGAGGTGAGCAGTTCTTC
TRBV28	-	16	-	TRBJ1-2	CASSFTRGTRNYGYTF	TGTGCCAGCAGTTTCACGCGAGGGACACGGAACTATGGCTACACCTTC
TRBV28	-	11	few	TRBJ2-7	CASSKPYEQYF	TGTGCCAGCAGCAAACCCTACGAGCAGTACTTC
TRBV6-1	TRBD2	16	few	TRBJ2-1	CASSDAGTSLYNEQFF	TGTGCCAGCAGTGATGCCGGGACTAGCCTCTACAATGAGCAGTTCTTC
TRBV7-2	-	13	-	TRBJ1-2	CASSLEPYYGYTF	TGTGCCAGCAGCTTAGAACCCTACTATGGCTACACCTTT
TRBV29-1	-	12	-	TRBJ2-7	CSVERGTDEQYF	TGCAGCGTTGAACGCGGGACGGACGAGCAGTACTTC
TRBV5-4	-	15	-	TRBJ1-2	CASSLSSGAPGGYTF	TGTGCCAGCAGCTTGTCGTCCGGGGCCCCCGGTGGCTACACCTTC
TRBV7-2	-	14	-	TRBJ2-1	CASSLSLAYNEQFF	TGTGCCAGCAGCTTAAGCCTAGCCTACAATGAGCAGTTCTTC
TRBV5-1	TRBD2	14	few	TRBJ2-1	CASKRLAGDNEQFF	TGCGCCAGCAAAAGACTAGCGGGAGACAATGAGCAGTTCTTC
TRBV28	TRBD2	13	few	TRBJ2-1	CASGTSIYNEQFF	TGTGCCAGCGGGACTAGCATCTACAATGAGCAGTTCTTC
TRBV2	-	13	-	TRBJ1-2	CASSLQGGYGYTF	TGTGCCAGCAGTTTACAGGGTGGCTATGGCTACACCTTC
TRBV6-5	TRBD1	14	-	TRBJ1-2	CASSLGQLNYGYTF	TGTGCCAGCAGTTTGGGACAGCTTAACTATGGCTACACCTTC
TRBV5-1	-	14	-	TRBJ1-2	CASSFNRDHYGYTF	TGCGCCAGCAGCTTTAACAGGGACCACTATGGCTACACCTTC
TRBV7-3	-	13	few	TRBJ2-4	CASSRTRSDIQYF	TGTGCCAGCAGCCGGACGCGGTCGGACATTCAGTACTTC
TRBV7-9	-	13	-	TRBJ1-1	CASSLAENTEAFF	TGTGCCAGCAGCTTAGCGGAGAACACTGAAGCTTTCTTT
TRBV12-5	TRBD2	21	once	TRBJ2-1	CASGLVRSGTSGRQGYNEQFF	TGTGCTAGTGGTTTGGTACGGTCCGGGACTAGCGGGAGACAGGGCTACAATGAGCAGTTCTTC
TRBV12-5	TRBD2	14	-	TRBJ2-2	CASGLGGPTGELFF	TGTGCTAGTGGCCTGGGAGGGCCCACCGGGGAGCTGTTTTTT
TRBV19	-	12	-	TRBJ2-7	CASAPFGGEQYF	TGTGCCAGTGCCCCGTTCGGGGGCGAGCAGTACTTC
TRBV21-1	-	20	-	TRBJ2-1	CASSKARDRTLAGAYNEQFF	TGTGCCAGCAGCAAAGCTAGGGACAGGACTCTAGCGGGAGCCTACAATGAGCAGTTCTTC
TRBV4-3	TRBD1	16	-	TRBJ2-2	CASSQDDRGNTGELFF	TGCGCCAGCAGCCAAGATGACAGGGGGAACACCGGGGAGCTGTTTTTT
TRBV15	-	16	many	TRBJ2-4	CATSRGYSVSSDIQYF	TGTGCCACCAGCAGAGGTTATTCGGTTAGTTCGGACATTCAGTACTTC
TRBV29-1	TRBD2	14	-	TRBJ2-7	CSVLAGGLPVEQYF	TGCAGCGTTCTAGCGGGAGGCCTCCCTGTCGAGCAGTACTTC
TRBV29-1	-	13	few	TRBJ1-5	CSVELGVNQPQHF	TGCAGCGTTGAATTGGGGGTTAATCAGCCCCAGCATTTT
TRBV10-3	TRBD1	18	-	TRBJ1-5	CAISSTGTGDDSNQPQHF	TGTGCCATCAGTTCGACCGGGACAGGGGATGATAGCAATCAGCCCCAGCATTTT
TRBV7-9	TRBD1	14	-	TRBJ2-2	CASSVTGVGGELFF	TGTGCCAGCAGCGTGACAGGGGTTGGCGGGGAGCTGTTTTTT